The next 12 T cell receptor beta chains were all read from a single sample in a study of post-analysis software for immune sequencing data (dated by TCRdb to between 2014 and 2017). General findings and caveats noted by the study authors: About 5 TRBV segments, including TRBV5-6, TRBV5-1 and TRBV20-1, were significantly more frequent in patients than controls.

Receptor libraries were prepared by PCR. TCRdb records Illumina HiSeq 2500 as the sequencer. To reduce PCR and sequencing biases, unique molecular identifiers were built into the TCR beta cDNA libraries. The raw public data were reprocessed by TCRdb itself: fastp quality trimming at Q25, MiXCR clonotype calling, in-frame beta chains only. One record per CDR3 amino acid sequence lists the most common genes and DNA. The sample yields 700,000 to 900,000 distinct CDR3 sequences; around 45% were counted once. 4.9% of the sample is in the top ten clones. Their antigens are not known. What was sequenced was blood. The receptors shown here come from a girl aged 5-17 years with multiple sclerosis.

This chain links TRBV6-2 or TRBV6-3 with TRBJ2-7; the match to TRBD1 covers 8 bases. The J segment lost 3 bases and the V segment lost 7 bases, leaving 2 bases of the junction unmatched. The CDR3 has 12 amino acids. Germline CDR1 and CDR2: MNHEY and SVGEGT. CDR3 DNA sequence: TGTGCCAGCAACGACAGGGGCTACGAGCAGTACTTC. Residues: CASNDRGYEQYF.

This sequence joins TRBV28 and TRBJ1-2, with D perhaps matching TRBD1 (6 bases). Germline CDR1 MDHEN, CDR2 SYDVKM. CDR3 length equals 19 residues. V lost 3 bases, J lost 3 bases, and 26 bases lay in between. CDR3 sequence (DNA): TGTGCCAGCAGTTTCGGGTCCGGACAGACGAGGATCCCCTACTATGGCTACACCTTC. This encodes CASSFGSGQTRIPYYGYTF.

The chain is built from TRBV5-1 and TRBJ2-3, with 9 bases fitting TRBD2. The V segment lost 4 bases and the J segment 2 bases; nucleotides outside the gene matches: 8. The CDR3 contains 16 residues. From germline, CDR1 is SGHRS and CDR2 YFSETQ. The CDR3 loop is CASSPTLAGFTDTQYF. CDR3 sequence (DNA): TGCGCCAGCAGCCCAACCCTAGCGGGGTTCACAGATACGCAGTATTTT.

This clonotype was detected a few times. An end of the junction differs from the germline gene, which may be a read error. The rearrangement links TRBV7-2 to TRBJ2-1; D is perhaps TRBD2 (6 bases). Germline CDR1 SGHTA, CDR2 FQGNSA. The CDR3 runs 18 residues. CDR3 in DNA: TGTGCCAGCAGCCTAGCCCAACTAACGGGAGCAGGTTGGAATGAGCAGTTCTTC. It codes for CASSLAQLTGAGWNEQFF.

This chain uses TRBV10-3 with TRBJ2-1; 10 bases are shared with TRBD2. V was clipped by 7 bases and J by 4 bases; unmatched bases: 4. This CDR3 comprises 14 residues. The germline V gene encodes CDR1 ENHRY and CDR2 SYGVKD. The DNA of the CDR3 is TGTGCCATCACGGGGACTAGCGAGTACAATGAGCAGTTCTTC. It specifies CAITGTSEYNEQFF.

This clonotype has only a few counts. V is TRBV5-1 and J is TRBJ2-5, with 9 bases lining up with TRBD2. V lost 4 bases and J lost 2; bases outside the gene matches: 6. The CDR3 has 15 residues. Germline V gene sequence: CDR1 SGHRS, CDR2 YFSETQ. For the CDR3, the DNA is TGCGCCAGCAGCCGGACTAGCGCCGATCAAGAGACCCAGTACTTC. Its protein product is CASSRTSADQETQYF.

This clonotype was seen a handful of times. The rearrangement uses TRBV5-6 and TRBJ2-1; TRBD2 might be the D (5 bases). V lost 0 bases to trimming and J lost 1 base, with 14 bases between them. Germline V gene data show CDR1 as SGHDT and CDR2 as YYEEEE. This CDR3 contains 17 residues. The CDR3 DNA is TGTGCCAGCAGCTTGGAATCCCGGCCGGGGTCCTACAATGAGCAGTTCTTC. Amino acids: CASSLESRPGSYNEQFF.

This clonotype was seen a few times. This chain joins TRBV28 and TRBJ1-5; D gene ambiguous. The CDR3 has 13 amino acids. Germline V gene sequence: CDR1 MDHEN, CDR2 SYDVKM. V gave up 3 bases and J gave up 5 bases, with 8 bases separating them. Here the CDR3 reads CASSFQGYQPQHF. The CDR3 nucleotides read TGTGCCAGCAGTTTCCAAGGTTATCAGCCCCAGCATTTT.

This clonotype was seen a few times. The CDR3 DNA sequence: TGTGCCAGCACCGCGGGAGGGGAAGAGACCCAGTACTTC. This sequence encodes CASTAGGEETQYF. The rearrangement joins TRBV27 to TRBJ2-5; TRBD2 agrees at 9 bases. This CDR3 has 13 residues. The germline V gene encodes CDR1 MNHEY and CDR2 SMNVEV (reference sequence). The V and J ends lost 7 bases and 3 bases, in that order; junction bases with no gene match: 3.

J is TRBJ2-3 and V is TRBV29-1; TRBD2 aligns across 9 bases. The V gene's germline CDR1 is SQVTM and CDR2 ANQGSEA. The CDR3 has 14 amino acids. V lost 8 bases, J lost 3 bases, and 9 bases stayed unmatched. CDR3 sequence: CSLLAGGWTDTQYF. CDR3 in DNA: TGCAGCCTACTAGCGGGTGGGTGGACAGATACGCAGTATTTT.

This clonotype was seen a few times. The V and J genes are TRBV29-1 and TRBJ2-5, with 7 bases matching TRBD1. There are 13 residues in the CDR3. The germline V gene encodes CDR1 SQVTM and CDR2 ANQGSEA. J was trimmed by 1 base and V by 6 bases; bases with no gene match: 5. CDR3 bases: TGCAGCGTCGGACAGGCCCCCCAAGAGACCCAGTACTTC. It specifies CSVGQAPQETQYF. Complete variable domain (other parts from reference TRBV29-1 and TRBJ2-5): SAVISQKPSRDICQRGTSLTIQCQVDSQVTMMFWYRQQPGQSLTLIATANQGSEATYESGFVIDKFPISRPNLTFSTLTVSNMSPEDSSIYLCSVGQAPQETQYFGPGTRLLVL.

This clonotype showed up just a few times. The chain links TRBV29-1 to TRBJ2-7, with D unresolved. The CDR3 runs to 12 residues. Germline V gives CDR1 SQVTM, CDR2 ANQGSEA. Trimming left V 6 bases short and J 1 base short, with 10 bases between. CDR3 in DNA: TGCAGCGTCCTTCGAGGTTCCTACGAGCAGTACTTC. Its translation: CSVLRGSYEQYF.